This TCR beta chain was observed in a study of graft-versus-host responses after intestinal transplantation listed by TCRdb under 2021. For the wider study: The transplants that recipients received were multivisceral, liver-intestinal, or isolated intestinal. Donor T cell macrochimerism was defined as a peak of at least 4% donor T cells among recipient peripheral blood mononuclear cells. Every recipient was given anti-thymocyte globulin induction, followed by about three years of maintenance tacrolimus and steroids. Alloreactive clones were identified by sequencing pre-transplant mixed lymphocyte reaction products and comparing them with unstimulated pre-transplant donor and recipient T cells. Rather than going through the commercial service, samples from three later patients were sequenced in-house on an Illumina MiSeq and processed with MiXCR. Graft-versus-host and host-versus-graft alloreactive T cell clones were tracked in the graft, circulation and bone marrow after intestinal transplantation using bulk TCR-beta CDR3 sequencing. The cohort enrolled some 23 intestinal transplant recipients including one retransplant, and a few patients lacking pretransplant specimens were excluded.

Concerning this clone itself: This receptor's antigen is unknown. Base quality data are lacking; no much larger clone is found one base away.

The paper as a whole reports these results and caveats: The conclusions were limited by the relatively low number and heterogeneity of the intestinal transplant patients. In patients with donor T cell macrochimerism, the allografts had high GvH to HvG T cell clonal ratios. Early after transplant, peak levels of circulating GvH clones were found to be associated with declines in HvG clones. GvH clones turned up in recipient bone marrow, with some appearing earlier in ileal mucosa or blood, a pattern consistent with an intestinal mucosal origin.

CDR1 and CDR2 were assigned from the germline V gene as MDHEN and SYDVKM. From its cysteine to its phenylalanine, the CDR3 spans 14 amino acids. This entry keeps only the CDR3 DNA: 42 bases, framed from base 1. Clipping removes 2 bases from V and 2 bases from J, with 3 as the unmatched junction base count. The library was prepared using the immunoSEQ multiplex PCR assay. For most patients, genomic DNA was isolated using the Qiagen DNeasy Blood and Tissue Kit and was shipped frozen to Adaptive Biotechnologies for TCR sequencing. For most patients, genomic DNA was subjected to high-throughput TCR-beta CDR3 sequencing by Adaptive Biotechnologies. The published analysis was carried out like this. TCR sequencing data for some 19 patients were retrieved from Adaptive's ImmunoSEQ software; a few other patients were processed with MiXCR and VDJtools. To correct CD4 versus CD8 sorting errors, any sequence found in both subsets at a frequency ratio below 5:1 was removed. CDR3 nucleotide sequences shared between donor and recipient were removed because their origin could not be assigned. To count as alloreactive, a clone needed at least 2-fold expansion over unstimulated cells and a minimum CFSE-low frequency of 0.002% (template counts) or 0.001% (read counts). A clone was considered mappable if detected in the sequenced pre-transplant spleen, lymph node, or MLR CFSE-low populations of the donor or recipient. Cumulative frequency of alloreactive clones was calculated as a percentage of all sequences weighted by copy number. Drawn from immuneACCESS, this table holds only the in-frame rearrangements with V and J called that TCRdb kept. Clones are partly lost; checked studies trace under half to an unresolved V gene and leave the rest unexplained. From that table come the V and J calls and clone size; the DNA was used to work out D and trimming. Recorded for this sample are about 80,000 clones; approximately 88% of them occurred a single time. The ten largest clones take up 0.3% to 0.4% of the sample.

This specimen's time point label, per the study, means: cells obtained before transplantation from donor or recipient. CD3+CD4+ and CD3+CD8+ populations were FACS-sorted from unstimulated pre-transplant donor and recipient cells taken from spleen or lymph nodes. Sequenced here: unstimulated CD4+ T cells sorted from spleen or lymph node cells, sampled before intestinal transplant. The TCR sequence derives from a human donor who received an intestinal transplant. This sequence uses TRBV28 and TRBJ2-7; TRBD2 agrees with 7 junctional bases. The CDR3 in this case is CASSLGRAPYEQYF. The DNA sequence is as follows: TGTGCCAGCAGTTTAGGGAGGGCCCCCTACGAGCAGTACTTC.